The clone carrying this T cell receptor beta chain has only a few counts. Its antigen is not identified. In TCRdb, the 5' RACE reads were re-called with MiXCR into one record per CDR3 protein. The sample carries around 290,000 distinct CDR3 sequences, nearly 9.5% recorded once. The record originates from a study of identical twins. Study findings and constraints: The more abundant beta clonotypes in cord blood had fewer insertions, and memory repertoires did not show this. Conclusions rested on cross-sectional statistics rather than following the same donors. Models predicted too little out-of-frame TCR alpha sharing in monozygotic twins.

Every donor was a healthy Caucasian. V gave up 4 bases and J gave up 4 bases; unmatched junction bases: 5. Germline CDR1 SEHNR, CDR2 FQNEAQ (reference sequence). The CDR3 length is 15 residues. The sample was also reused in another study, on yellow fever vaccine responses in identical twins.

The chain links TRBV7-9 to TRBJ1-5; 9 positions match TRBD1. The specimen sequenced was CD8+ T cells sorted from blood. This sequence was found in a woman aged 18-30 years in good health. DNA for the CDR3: TGTGCCAGCAGCTATGGGACAGGGTTTAATCAGCCCCAGCATTTT. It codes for CASSYGTGFNQPQHF.